What follows is one TCR beta chain and its context. The antigen is not known. The CDR3 loop spans 15 amino acids. CDR1 is SEHNR and CDR2 is FQNEAQ in the germline V gene (reference sequence). The V end was cut by 7 bases, the J end by 4 bases, with 19 bases between. The sample originates from a study of T cell responses to AZD1222 COVID-19 vaccine. Study results and caveats: Spike-specific TCRs gained breadth and depth after people received two AZD1222 doses. The study found vaccine-associated CD4 TCRs spanning spike, dominant at 160-218 and 743-854.

Profiling relied on immunoSEQ multiplex PCR, and the TCRdb table lists in-frame clones only, not all of them. The sample has some 150,000 clones, about nine tenths seen once; the top ten hold around 18%. The chain couples TRBV7-9 to TRBJ2-5; D is perhaps TRBD2 (6 bases). Sample: peripheral blood, taken on day 0 of AZD1222 vaccination. This TCR was sampled from an adult in good health. This chain's CDR3 is CASTTPWGDPETQYF. The CDR3 nucleotides are TGTGCCAGCACCACCCCGTGGGGGGATCCAGAGACCCAGTACTTC.